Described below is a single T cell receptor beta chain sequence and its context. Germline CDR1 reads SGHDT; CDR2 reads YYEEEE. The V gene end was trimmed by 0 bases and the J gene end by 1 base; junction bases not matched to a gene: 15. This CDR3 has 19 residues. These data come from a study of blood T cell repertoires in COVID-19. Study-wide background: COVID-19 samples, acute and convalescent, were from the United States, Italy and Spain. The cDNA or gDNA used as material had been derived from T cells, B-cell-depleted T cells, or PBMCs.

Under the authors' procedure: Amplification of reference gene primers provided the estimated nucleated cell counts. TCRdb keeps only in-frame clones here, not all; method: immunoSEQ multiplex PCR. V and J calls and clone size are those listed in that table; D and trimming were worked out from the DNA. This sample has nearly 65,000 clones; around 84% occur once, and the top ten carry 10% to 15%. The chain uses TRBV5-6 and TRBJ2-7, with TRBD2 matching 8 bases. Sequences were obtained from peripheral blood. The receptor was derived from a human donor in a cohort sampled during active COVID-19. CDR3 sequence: CASSLGSVGRGAISYEQYF. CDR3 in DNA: TGTGCCAGCAGCTTGGGGTCAGTCGGGAGGGGGGCAATATCCTACGAGCAGTACTTC.